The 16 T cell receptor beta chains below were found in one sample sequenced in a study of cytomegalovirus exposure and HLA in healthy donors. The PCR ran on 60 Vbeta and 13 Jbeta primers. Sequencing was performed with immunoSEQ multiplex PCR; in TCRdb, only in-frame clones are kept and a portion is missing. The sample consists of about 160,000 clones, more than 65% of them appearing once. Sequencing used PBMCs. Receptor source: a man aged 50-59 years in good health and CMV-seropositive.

This CDR3 reads CATKNGGGGQPQHF. As DNA, the CDR3 is TGTGCCACCAAGAACGGAGGGGGCGGGCAACCCCAGCATTTT. J is TRBJ1-5 and V is TRBV6-1; 7 bases agree with TRBD1. Germline lookup yields CDR1 MNHNS and CDR2 SASEGT. The CDR3 has 14 amino acids. V lost 10 bases to trimming and J lost 10 bases; unmatched junction nucleotides: 16.

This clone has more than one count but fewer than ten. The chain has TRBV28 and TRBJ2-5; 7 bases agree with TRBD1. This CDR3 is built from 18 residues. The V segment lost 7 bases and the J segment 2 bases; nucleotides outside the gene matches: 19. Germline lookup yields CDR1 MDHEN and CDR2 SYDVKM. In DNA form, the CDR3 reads TGTGCCAGCATCGCGCAACCGGGACAGCTCAATTTACAAGAGACCCAGTACTTC. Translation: CASIAQPGQLNLQETQYF. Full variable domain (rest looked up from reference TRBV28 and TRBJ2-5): DVKVTQSSRYLVKRTGEKVFLECVQDMDHENMFWYRQDPGLGLRLIYFSYDVKMKEKGDIPEGYSVSREKKERFSLILESASTNQTSMYLCASIAQPGQLNLQETQYFGPGTRLLVL.

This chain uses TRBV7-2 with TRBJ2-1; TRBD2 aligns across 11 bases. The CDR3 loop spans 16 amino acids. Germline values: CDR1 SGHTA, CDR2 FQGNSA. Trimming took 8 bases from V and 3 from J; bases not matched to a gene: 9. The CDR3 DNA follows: TGTGCCAGCGCCCCCCCTAGCGGGAGGATCTACAATGAGCAGTTCTTC. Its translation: CASAPPSGRIYNEQFF.

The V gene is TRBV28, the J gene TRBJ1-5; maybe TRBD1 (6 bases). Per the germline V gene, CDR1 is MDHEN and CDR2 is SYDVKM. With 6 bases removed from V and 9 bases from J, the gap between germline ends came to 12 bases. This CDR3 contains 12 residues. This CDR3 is CASSPQGGPQHF. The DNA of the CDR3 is TGTGCCAGCAGCCCCCAAGGGGGGCCCCAGCATTTT.

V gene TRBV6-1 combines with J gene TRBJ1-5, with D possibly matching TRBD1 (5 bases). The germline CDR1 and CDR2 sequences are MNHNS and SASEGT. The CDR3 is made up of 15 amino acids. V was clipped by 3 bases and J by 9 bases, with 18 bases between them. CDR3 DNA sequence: TGTGCCAGCAGTGACGAAGACAGCGAGTTTTGGCCCCAGCATTTT. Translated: CASSDEDSEFWPQHF.

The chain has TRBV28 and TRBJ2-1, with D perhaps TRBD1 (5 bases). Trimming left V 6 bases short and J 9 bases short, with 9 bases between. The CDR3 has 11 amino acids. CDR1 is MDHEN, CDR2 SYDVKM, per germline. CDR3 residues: CASRDSREQFF. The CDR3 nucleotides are TGTGCCAGCAGAGACAGCCGTGAGCAGTTCTTC.

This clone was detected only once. This CDR3 reads CASSPSGRSYEQYF. The CDR3, as DNA: TGTGCCAGCAGCCCGAGCGGGAGGTCCTACGAGCAGTACTTC. This chain connects TRBV7-2 to TRBJ2-7; 9 positions agree with TRBD2. The trim removed 5 bases at V and 1 base at J, leaving 3 bases unmatched. The length of the CDR3 is 14 residues. CDR1 SGHTA and CDR2 FQGNSA come from the germline V gene.

CDR3 nucleotide sequence: TGCGCCAGCAGCTTGGACACTAGCGGAACCTACGAGCAGTACTTC. Protein: CASSLDTSGTYEQYF. The chain employs TRBV5-1 and TRBJ2-7; TRBD2 matches 8 bases. This CDR3 is 15 amino acids long. Looked up from germline, CDR1 is SGHRS and CDR2 is YFSETQ. The V and J ends lost 0 bases and 2 bases, in that order; junction bases with no gene match: 4.

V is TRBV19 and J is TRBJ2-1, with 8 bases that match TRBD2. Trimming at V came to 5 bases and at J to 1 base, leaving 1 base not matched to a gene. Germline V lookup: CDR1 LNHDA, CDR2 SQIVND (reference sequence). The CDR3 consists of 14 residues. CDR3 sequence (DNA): TGTGCCAGTAGTGGCGGGAGGTCCTACAATGAGCAGTTCTTC. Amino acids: CASSGGRSYNEQFF.

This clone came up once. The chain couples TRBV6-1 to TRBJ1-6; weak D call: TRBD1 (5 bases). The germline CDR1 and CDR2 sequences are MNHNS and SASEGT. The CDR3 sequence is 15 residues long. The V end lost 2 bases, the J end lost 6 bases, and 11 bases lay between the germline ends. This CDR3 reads CASSESGLGNSPLHF. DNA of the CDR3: TGTGCCAGCAGTGAATCAGGGCTCGGTAATTCACCCCTCCACTTT.

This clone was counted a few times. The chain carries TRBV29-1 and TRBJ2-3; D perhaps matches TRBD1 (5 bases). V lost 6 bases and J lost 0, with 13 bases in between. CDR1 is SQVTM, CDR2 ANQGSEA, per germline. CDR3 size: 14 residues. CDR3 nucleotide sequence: TGCAGCGTGGTCACAGGAGTTAGCACAGATACGCAGTATTTT. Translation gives CSVVTGVSTDTQYF.

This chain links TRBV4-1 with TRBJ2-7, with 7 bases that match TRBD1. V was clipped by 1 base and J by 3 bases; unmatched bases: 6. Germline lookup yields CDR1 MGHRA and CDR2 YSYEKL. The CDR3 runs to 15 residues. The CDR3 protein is CASSQAGTVDYEQYF. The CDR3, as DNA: TGCGCCAGCAGCCAAGCCGGGACAGTGGACTACGAGCAGTACTTC.

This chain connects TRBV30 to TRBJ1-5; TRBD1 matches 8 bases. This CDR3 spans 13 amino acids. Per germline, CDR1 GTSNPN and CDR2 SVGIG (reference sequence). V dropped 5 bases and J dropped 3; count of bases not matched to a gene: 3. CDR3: CAWQGQVNQPQHF. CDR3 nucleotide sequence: TGTGCCTGGCAGGGACAGGTCAATCAGCCCCAGCATTTT.

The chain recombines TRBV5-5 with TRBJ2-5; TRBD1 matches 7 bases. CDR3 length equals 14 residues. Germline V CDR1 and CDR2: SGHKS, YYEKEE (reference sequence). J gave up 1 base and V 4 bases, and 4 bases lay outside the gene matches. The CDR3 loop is CASSPGGSQETQYF. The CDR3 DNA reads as TGTGCCAGCAGCCCAGGGGGTAGCCAAGAGACCCAGTACTTC.

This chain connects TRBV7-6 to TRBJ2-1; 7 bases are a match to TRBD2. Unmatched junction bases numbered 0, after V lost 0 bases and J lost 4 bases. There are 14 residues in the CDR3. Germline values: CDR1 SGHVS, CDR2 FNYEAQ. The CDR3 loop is CASSLAGGYNEQFF. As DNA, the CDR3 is TGTGCCAGCAGCTTAGCCGGGGGGTACAATGAGCAGTTCTTC.

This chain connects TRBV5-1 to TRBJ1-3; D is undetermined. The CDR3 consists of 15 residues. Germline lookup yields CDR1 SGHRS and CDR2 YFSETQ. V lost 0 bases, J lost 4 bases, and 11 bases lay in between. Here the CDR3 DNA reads TGCGCCAGCAGCTTGGCGTCGACAATCGGAAACACCATATATTTT. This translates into CASSLASTIGNTIYF.